Listed here are 29 T cell receptor beta chains from one sample, sequenced in a study of a mutant IDH1 vaccine in newly diagnosed glioma. Time point defined: week 5, during vaccination. Every vaccination contained 300 ug of the mutant IDH1 20-mer peptide and was paired with topical imiquimod. No antigen is known for these receptors. Using immunoSEQ multiplex PCR, the repertoire was profiled, and TCRdb retains in-frame clones only, with some absent. The sample shows 30,000 to 45,000 clones, approximately 89% of them seen only once. The sequenced sample was PBMCs, obtained from a glioma patient whose treatment included an IDH1 peptide vaccine. Every receptor here comes from a man between 50 and 59 years old with glioma.

This clone was detected once. The chain links TRBV28 to TRBJ1-2, with D perhaps TRBD1 (6 bases). This CDR3 comprises 15 residues. Germline CDR1 MDHEN, CDR2 SYDVKM. V was pared by 2 bases and J by 8 bases, with 18 bases between. The CDR3 region is CASSLVGTGRVGYTF. CDR3 bases: TGTGCCAGCAGTTTAGTAGGTACAGGGAGGGTAGGCTACACCTTC.

The DNA of the CDR3 is TGTGCCAGCAGTGAACTATACAATGAGCAGTTCTTC. Translating it yields CASSELYNEQFF. V usage is TRBV2 and J usage is TRBJ2-1, with no clear D. The V gene's germline CDR1 is SNHLY and CDR2 FYNNEI. This CDR3 spans 12 amino acids. V lost 2 bases, J lost 4 bases, and 3 bases lay in between.

V is TRBV5-1 and J is TRBJ2-2; 7 bases are shared with TRBD1. V was pared by 4 bases and J by 4 bases, with 7 bases of the junction left unmatched. The CDR3 is 15 residues long. CDR1 and CDR2 from the germline V gene are SGHRS and YFSETQ. CDR3 region: CASSMDRIVTGELFF. The CDR3 DNA is TGCGCCAGCAGCATGGACAGGATAGTCACCGGGGAGCTGTTTTTT.

The chain links TRBV5-6 to TRBJ2-2; D is ambiguous. The V gene's germline CDR1 is SGHDT and CDR2 YYEEEE. The ends were cut back, 0 bases at V and 1 base at J, with 4 bases in the middle. This CDR3 is 14 amino acids long. The CDR3 sequence is CASSLVQNTGELFF. The CDR3 DNA reads as TGTGCCAGCAGCTTGGTGCAGAACACCGGGGAGCTGTTTTTT.

The chain uses TRBV7-9 and TRBJ1-2; a weak D match, TRBD1 (6 bases). The V end lost 6 bases, the J end lost 8 bases, and 10 bases lay between the germline ends. The germline gives CDR1 SEHNR, CDR2 FQNEAQ (reference sequence). The CDR3 consists of 11 residues. CDR3 protein: CASRGGRGYTF. CDR3 bases: TGTGCCAGCAGGGGGGGGCGAGGCTACACCTTC.

This chain connects TRBV5-1 to TRBJ1-5; weak D call: TRBD1 (5 bases). The CDR3 is made up of 15 amino acids. Germline V gene data show CDR1 as SGHRS and CDR2 as YFSETQ. Trimming pared 0 bases from V and 6 bases from J, leaving 13 bases between. The CDR3, as DNA: TGCGCCAGCAGCTTGGTAGGGGATGGAAGTCAGCCCCAGCATTTT. This encodes CASSLVGDGSQPQHF.

The rearrangement links TRBV5-1 to TRBJ2-1; 7 nucleotides line up with TRBD1. The germline V gene has CDR1 SGHRS and CDR2 YFSETQ. J lost 3 bases, V lost 0 bases, and 0 bases had no gene match. The CDR3 totals 14 residues. The CDR3 DNA sequence: TGCGCCAGCAGCTTGGACAGGGGCTACAATGAGCAGTTCTTC. Translated: CASSLDRGYNEQFF.

CDR3 DNA sequence: TGTGCCAGCAGCTTAGCCCCAGGCGTCTATGGCTACACCTTC. Residues: CASSLAPGVYGYTF. The chain combines TRBV7-9 with TRBJ1-2; unclear D gene. This CDR3 comprises 14 residues. The V end lost 0 bases, the J end lost 4 bases, and 9 bases lay between the germline ends. The germline gives CDR1 SEHNR, CDR2 FQNEAQ (reference sequence).

The CDR3 loop reads CASSSLGSGSYEQYF. The CDR3 DNA is TGTGCCAGCAGTTCCCTGGGTAGCGGGTCCTACGAGCAGTACTTC. The chain recombines TRBV27 with TRBJ2-7; TRBD2 agrees at 7 bases. There are 15 residues in the CDR3. V shed 4 bases and J 1 base; nucleotides not matched to a gene: 7. Germline V CDR1 and CDR2: MNHEY, SMNVEV (reference sequence).

This rearrangement joins TRBV10-3 to TRBJ2-7; D gene unclear. The CDR3 length is 13 residues. CDR1 is ENHRY and CDR2 is SYGVKD in the germline V gene. V was shortened by 8 bases and J by 1 base, with 12 bases between the two germline ends. DNA for the CDR3: TGTGCCATCTCTGGGTCCGCTTCCTACGAGCAGTACTTC. Encoded protein: CAISGSASYEQYF.

The CDR3 here is CASSPRTGGRDEQYF. DNA for the CDR3: TGTGCCAGCAGCCCCCGGACAGGGGGCAGGGACGAGCAGTACTTC. This chain links TRBV13 with TRBJ2-7, with 11 nucleotides matching TRBD1. The CDR3 covers 15 residues. V shed 5 bases, J shed 5 bases, and the junction held 8 bases outside the gene matches. Germline assignment: CDR1 PRHDT and CDR2 FYEKMQ (reference sequence).

The chain combines TRBV28 with TRBJ2-5, with 9 bases lining up with TRBD1. CDR3 length: 14 amino acids. Germline V gene lookup returns CDR1 MDHEN and CDR2 SYDVKM. Trimming cost V 6 bases and J 5 bases; bases outside gene matches: 7. CDR3 region: CASRGTGLGETQYF. In DNA form, the CDR3 reads TGTGCCAGCAGGGGGACAGGGCTAGGGGAGACCCAGTACTTC.

The chain links TRBV7-2 to TRBJ1-2; TRBD1 might be the D (6 bases). V was trimmed by 1 base and J by 4 bases, leaving 10 bases between them. The CDR3 covers 14 residues. CDR1 and CDR2 (germline): SGHTA, FQGNSA. The CDR3 spells CASSLDWDTYGYTF. CDR3 bases: TGTGCCAGCAGCTTAGATTGGGACACCTATGGCTACACCTTC. Full variable domain (outside the CDR3, taken from reference TRBV7-2 and TRBJ1-2): GAGVSQSPSNKVTEKGKDVELRCDPISGHTALYWYRQSLGQGLEFLIYFQGNSAPDKSGLPSDRFSAERTGGSVSTLTIQRTQQEDSAVYLCASSLDWDTYGYTFGSGTRLTVV.

The gene calls are TRBV5-1 and TRBJ2-7; the D gene is possibly TRBD1 (6 bases). Looked up from germline, CDR1 is SGHRS and CDR2 is YFSETQ. The CDR3 sequence is 13 residues long. V was trimmed by 2 bases and J by 2 bases, leaving 8 bases between them. The CDR3 DNA reads as TGCGCCAGCAGCTTTGGACAGACCTACGAGCAGTACTTC. Amino acids: CASSFGQTYEQYF.

This rearrangement joins TRBV11-2 to TRBJ2-2, with a tentative D call TRBD1 (5 bases). Trimming removed 2 bases from V and 7 bases from J, with 11 bases in between. This CDR3 has 14 residues. Germline V gene data show CDR1 as SGHAT and CDR2 as FQNNGV. CDR3 in amino acids: CASSLSDSVGELFF. The DNA of the CDR3 is TGTGCCAGCAGCTTATCCGACAGCGTCGGGGAGCTGTTTTTT.

The rearrangement uses TRBV6-1 and TRBJ1-2, with D perhaps TRBD1 (5 bases). Trimming stripped 3 bases from V and 4 bases from J, with 12 bases between. CDR1 is MNHNS, CDR2 SASEGT, per germline. CDR3 length equals 14 residues. In DNA, the CDR3 is TGTGCCAGCAGTGAGGGGGGGAGACCCTATGGCTACACCTTC. Amino acid sequence: CASSEGGRPYGYTF.

This chain uses TRBV7-2 with TRBJ1-2, with no clear D. Germline V gene sequence: CDR1 SGHTA, CDR2 FQGNSA. The V and J ends lost 5 bases and 4 bases respectively, with 8 bases between them. This CDR3 is built from 12 residues. As DNA, the CDR3 is TGTGCCAGCAGCCAGAGAGGCTATGGCTACACCTTC. It is translated as CASSQRGYGYTF. Full variable domain (outside the CDR3, taken from reference TRBV7-2 and TRBJ1-2): GAGVSQSPSNKVTEKGKDVELRCDPISGHTALYWYRQSLGQGLEFLIYFQGNSAPDKSGLPSDRFSAERTGGSVSTLTIQRTQQEDSAVYLCASSQRGYGYTFGSGTRLTVV.

The chain recombines TRBV10-3 with TRBJ2-1, with TRBD2 matching over 11 bases. CDR3 length: 17 residues. Germline CDR1 and CDR2: ENHRY and SYGVKD. V lost 6 bases, J lost 4 bases, and 11 bases stayed unmatched. The CDR3 region is CAIRTTSGSGKYNEQFF. CDR3 DNA: TGTGCCATCAGAACTACTAGCGGGAGTGGAAAGTACAATGAGCAGTTCTTC.

J is TRBJ2-7 and V is TRBV25-1, with D possibly being TRBD2 (5 bases). The V end lost 3 bases, the J end lost 6 bases, and 15 bases lay between the germline ends. The germline V gene has CDR1 MGHDK and CDR2 SYGVNS. The CDR3 spans 14 residues. The CDR3 reads CASSDSLAVGEQYF. CDR3 coding DNA: TGTGCCAGCAGTGATAGCCTAGCTGTAGGCGAGCAGTACTTC.

The chain employs TRBV30 and TRBJ1-5; D may be TRBD1 (5 bases). CDR1 GTSNPN and CDR2 SVGIG come from the germline V gene (reference sequence). V was pared by 1 base and J by 0 bases, with 10 bases between. The CDR3 is made up of 15 amino acids. The CDR3 DNA reads TGTGCCTGGAGTGCGGACACACATAGCAATCAGCCCCAGCATTTT. Its protein is CAWSADTHSNQPQHF.

The genes are TRBV25-1 and TRBJ2-3; 8 bases agree with TRBD2. The CDR3 consists of 15 residues. Germline V CDR1 and CDR2: MGHDK, SYGVNS. The junction had 6 bases not matched to a gene; V was cut back by 7 bases and J by 0 bases. The CDR3, as DNA: TGTGCCAGCAATCCAGCGGGGGCTAGCACAGATACGCAGTATTTT. Translation: CASNPAGASTDTQYF. Looking up the rest from reference TRBV25-1 and TRBJ2-3 gives the full variable domain: EADIYQTPRYLVIGTGKKITLECSQTMGHDKMYWYQQDPGMELHLIHYSYGVNSTEKGDLSSESTVSRIRTEHFPLTLESARPSHTSQYLCASNPAGASTDTQYFGPGTRLTVL.

Only one count was recorded for this clone. The J gene is TRBJ1-4, the V gene TRBV10-3; 8 bases are a match to TRBD1. Germline trimming cut 6 bases from V and 5 bases from J; bases unmatched to any gene: 8. This CDR3 comprises 15 residues. CDR1 and CDR2 (germline): ENHRY, SYGVKD. CDR3 amino acids: CAISQGTGGNEKLFF. CDR3 sequence (DNA): TGTGCCATCAGCCAGGGGACAGGCGGGAATGAAAAACTGTTTTTT.

The chain joins TRBV5-1 to TRBJ2-2; D is perhaps TRBD1 (6 bases). The CDR3 totals 13 residues. The germline V and J ends were trimmed by 1 base and 7 bases, with 8 bases remaining between them. CDR1 and CDR2 from the germline V gene are SGHRS and YFSETQ. The CDR3 DNA is TGCGCCAGCAGCTTGCAGGGGCGCGGGGAGCTGTTTTTT. This codes for CASSLQGRGELFF.

The chain uses TRBV5-4 and TRBJ1-1; D gene unclear. The CDR3 runs 14 residues. Per germline, CDR1 SGHNT and CDR2 YYREEE (reference sequence). V lost 0 bases and J lost 0, with 6 bases in between. The CDR3 nucleotides are TGTGCCAGCAGCTTGGAGTTGGTGAACACTGAAGCTTTCTTT. This sequence encodes CASSLELVNTEAFF.

The J gene is TRBJ1-4, the V gene TRBV6-4; D may be TRBD1 (6 bases). This CDR3 is built from 14 residues. Germline CDR1 reads MRHNA; CDR2 reads SNTAGT. The V gene lost 9 bases and the J gene lost 4 bases, with 15 bases spanning the gap. The CDR3 nucleotides read TGTGCCAGTGGGGGACACCGTTTTAATGAAAAACTGTTTTTT. Residues: CASGGHRFNEKLFF.

The V and J genes are TRBV7-8 and TRBJ2-1; D is unresolved. In germline, CDR1 is SGHVS, CDR2 FQNEAQ. V lost 1 base and J lost 4, with 5 bases in between. The CDR3 runs to 13 residues. The CDR3 DNA reads as TGTGCCAGCAGCTTAGGGCGATACAATGAGCAGTTCTTC. It codes for CASSLGRYNEQFF.

The chain is built from TRBV7-9 and TRBJ2-5, with 8 bases lining up with TRBD2. This CDR3 has 14 amino acids. The germline V gene has CDR1 SEHNR and CDR2 FQNEAQ (reference sequence). V shed 2 bases and J 5 bases; nucleotides not matched to a gene: 4. The CDR3 nucleotides are TGTGCCAGCAGCTTACAAGCGGGAGTTGAGACCCAGTACTTC. Encoded protein: CASSLQAGVETQYF.

The chain has TRBV6-4 and TRBJ2-1; 14 bases align to TRBD2. V was pared by 4 bases and J by 6 bases, with 2 bases of the junction left unmatched. The CDR3 is 15 residues long. Germline values: CDR1 MRHNA, CDR2 SNTAGT. The CDR3 DNA reads TGTGCCAGCAGTGCCGGGACTAGCGGGGGCAATGAGCAGTTCTTC. This translates into CASSAGTSGGNEQFF.

In nucleotides, the CDR3 is TGCAGCGTCTTTAGGACAGACGAAACTAAGGACTATGGCTACACCTTC. Encoded protein: CSVFRTDETKDYGYTF. This chain links TRBV29-1 with TRBJ1-2, with D possibly TRBD1 on 6 matching bases. Germline-derived CDR1 and CDR2 are SQVTM and ANQGSEA. V was shortened by 6 bases and J by 3 bases, with 23 bases between the two germline ends. The CDR3 is made up of 16 amino acids.